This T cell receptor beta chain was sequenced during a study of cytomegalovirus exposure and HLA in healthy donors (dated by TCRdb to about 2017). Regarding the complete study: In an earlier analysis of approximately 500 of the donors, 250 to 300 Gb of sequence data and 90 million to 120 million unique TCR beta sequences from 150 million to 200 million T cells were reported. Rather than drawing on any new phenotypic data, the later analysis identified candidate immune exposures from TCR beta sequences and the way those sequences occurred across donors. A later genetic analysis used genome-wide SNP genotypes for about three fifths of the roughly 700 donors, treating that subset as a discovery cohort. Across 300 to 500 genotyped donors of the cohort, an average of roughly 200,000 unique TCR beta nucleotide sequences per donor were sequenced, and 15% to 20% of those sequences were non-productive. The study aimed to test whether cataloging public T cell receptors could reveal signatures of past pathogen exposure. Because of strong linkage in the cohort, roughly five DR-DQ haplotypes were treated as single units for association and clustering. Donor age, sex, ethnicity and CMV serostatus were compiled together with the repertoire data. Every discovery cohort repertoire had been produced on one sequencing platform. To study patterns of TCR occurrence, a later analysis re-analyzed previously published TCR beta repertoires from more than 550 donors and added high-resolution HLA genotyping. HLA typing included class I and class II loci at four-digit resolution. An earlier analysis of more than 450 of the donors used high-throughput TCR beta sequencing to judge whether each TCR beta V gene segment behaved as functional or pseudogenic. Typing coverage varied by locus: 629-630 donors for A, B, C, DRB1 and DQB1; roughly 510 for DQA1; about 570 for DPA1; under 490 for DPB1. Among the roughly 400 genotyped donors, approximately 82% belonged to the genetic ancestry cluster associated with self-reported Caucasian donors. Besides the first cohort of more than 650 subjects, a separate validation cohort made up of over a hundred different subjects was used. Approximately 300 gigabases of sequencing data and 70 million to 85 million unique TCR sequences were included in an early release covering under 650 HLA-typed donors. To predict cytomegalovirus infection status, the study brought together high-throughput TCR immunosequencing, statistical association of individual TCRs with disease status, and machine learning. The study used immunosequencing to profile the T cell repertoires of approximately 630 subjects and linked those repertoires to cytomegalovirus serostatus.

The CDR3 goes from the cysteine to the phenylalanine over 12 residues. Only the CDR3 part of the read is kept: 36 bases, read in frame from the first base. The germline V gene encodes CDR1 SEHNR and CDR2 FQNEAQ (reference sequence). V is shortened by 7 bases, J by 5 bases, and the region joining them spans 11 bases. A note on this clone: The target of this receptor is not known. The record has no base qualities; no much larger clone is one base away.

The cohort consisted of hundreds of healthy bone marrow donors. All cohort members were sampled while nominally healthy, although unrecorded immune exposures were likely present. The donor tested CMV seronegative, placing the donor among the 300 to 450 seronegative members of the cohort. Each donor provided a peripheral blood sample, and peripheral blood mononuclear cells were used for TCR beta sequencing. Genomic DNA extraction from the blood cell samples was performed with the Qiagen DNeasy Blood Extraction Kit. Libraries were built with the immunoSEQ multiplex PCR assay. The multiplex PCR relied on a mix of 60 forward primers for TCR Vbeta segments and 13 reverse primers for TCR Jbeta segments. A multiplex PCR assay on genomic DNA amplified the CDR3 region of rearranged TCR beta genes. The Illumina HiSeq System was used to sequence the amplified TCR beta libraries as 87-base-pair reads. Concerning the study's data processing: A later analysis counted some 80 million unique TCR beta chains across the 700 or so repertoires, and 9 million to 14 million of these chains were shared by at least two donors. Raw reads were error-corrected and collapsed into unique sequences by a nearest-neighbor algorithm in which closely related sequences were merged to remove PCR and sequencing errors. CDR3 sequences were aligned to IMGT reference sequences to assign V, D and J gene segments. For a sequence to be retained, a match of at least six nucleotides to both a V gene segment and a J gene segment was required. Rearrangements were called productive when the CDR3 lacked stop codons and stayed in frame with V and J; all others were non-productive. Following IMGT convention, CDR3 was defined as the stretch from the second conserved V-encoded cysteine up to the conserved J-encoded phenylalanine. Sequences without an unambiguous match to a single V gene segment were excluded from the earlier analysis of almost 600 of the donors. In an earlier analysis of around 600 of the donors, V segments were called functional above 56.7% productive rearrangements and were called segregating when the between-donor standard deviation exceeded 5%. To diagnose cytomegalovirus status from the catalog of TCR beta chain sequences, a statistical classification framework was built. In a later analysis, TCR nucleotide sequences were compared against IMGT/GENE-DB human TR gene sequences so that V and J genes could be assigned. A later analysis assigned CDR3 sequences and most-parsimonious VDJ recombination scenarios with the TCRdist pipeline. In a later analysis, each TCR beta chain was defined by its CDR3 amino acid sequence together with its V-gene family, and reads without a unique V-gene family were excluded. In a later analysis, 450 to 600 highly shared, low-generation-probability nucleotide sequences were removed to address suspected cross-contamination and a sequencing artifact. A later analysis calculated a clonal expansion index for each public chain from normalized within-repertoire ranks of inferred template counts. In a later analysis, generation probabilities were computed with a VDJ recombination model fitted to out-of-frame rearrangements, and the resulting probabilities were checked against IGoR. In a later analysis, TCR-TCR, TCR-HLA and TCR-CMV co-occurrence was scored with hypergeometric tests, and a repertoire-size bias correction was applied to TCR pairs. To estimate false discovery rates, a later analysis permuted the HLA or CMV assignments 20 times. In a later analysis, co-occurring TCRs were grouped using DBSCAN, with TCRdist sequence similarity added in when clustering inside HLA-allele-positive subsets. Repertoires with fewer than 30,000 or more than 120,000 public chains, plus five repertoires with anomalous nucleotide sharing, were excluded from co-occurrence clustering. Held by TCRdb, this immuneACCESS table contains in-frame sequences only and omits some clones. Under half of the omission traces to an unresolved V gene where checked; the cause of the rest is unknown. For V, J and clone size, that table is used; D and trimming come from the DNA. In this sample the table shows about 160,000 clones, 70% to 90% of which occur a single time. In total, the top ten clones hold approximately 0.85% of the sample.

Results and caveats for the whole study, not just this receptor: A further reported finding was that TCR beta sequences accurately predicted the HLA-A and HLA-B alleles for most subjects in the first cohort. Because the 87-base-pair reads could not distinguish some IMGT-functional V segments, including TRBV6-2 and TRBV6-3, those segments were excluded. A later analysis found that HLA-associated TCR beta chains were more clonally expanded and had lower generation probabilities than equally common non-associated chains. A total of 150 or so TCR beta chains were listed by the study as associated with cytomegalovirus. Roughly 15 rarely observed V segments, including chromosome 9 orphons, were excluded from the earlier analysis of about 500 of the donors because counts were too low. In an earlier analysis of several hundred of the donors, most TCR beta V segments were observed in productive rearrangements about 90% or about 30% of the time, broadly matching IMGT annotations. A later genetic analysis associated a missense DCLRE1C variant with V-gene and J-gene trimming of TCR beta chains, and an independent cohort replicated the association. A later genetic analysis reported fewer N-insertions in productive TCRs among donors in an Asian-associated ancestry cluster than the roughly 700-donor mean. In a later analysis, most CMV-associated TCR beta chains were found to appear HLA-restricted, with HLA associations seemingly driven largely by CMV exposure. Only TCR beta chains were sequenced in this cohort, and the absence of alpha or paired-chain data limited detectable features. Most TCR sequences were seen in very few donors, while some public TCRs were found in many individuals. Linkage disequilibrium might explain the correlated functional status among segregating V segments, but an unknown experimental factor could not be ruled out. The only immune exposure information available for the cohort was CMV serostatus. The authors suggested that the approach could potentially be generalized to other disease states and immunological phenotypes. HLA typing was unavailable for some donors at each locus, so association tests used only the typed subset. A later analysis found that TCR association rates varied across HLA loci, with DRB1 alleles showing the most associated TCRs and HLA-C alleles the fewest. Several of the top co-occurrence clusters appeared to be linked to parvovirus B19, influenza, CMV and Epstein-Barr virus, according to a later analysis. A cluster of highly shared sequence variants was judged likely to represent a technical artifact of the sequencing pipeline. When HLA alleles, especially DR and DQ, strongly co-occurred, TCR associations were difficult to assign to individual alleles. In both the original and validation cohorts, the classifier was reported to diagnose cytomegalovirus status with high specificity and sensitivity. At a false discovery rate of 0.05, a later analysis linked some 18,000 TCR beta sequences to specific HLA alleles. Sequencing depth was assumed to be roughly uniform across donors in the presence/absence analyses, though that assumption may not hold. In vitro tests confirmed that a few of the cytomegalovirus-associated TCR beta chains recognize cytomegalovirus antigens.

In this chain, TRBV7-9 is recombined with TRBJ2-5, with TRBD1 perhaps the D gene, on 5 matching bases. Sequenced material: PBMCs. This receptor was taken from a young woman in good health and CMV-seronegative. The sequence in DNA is TGTGCCAGCAACCAGGGTGGGGAGACCCAGTACTTC. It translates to CASNQGGETQYF.